The sample holds many counts of the clone carrying this TCR beta chain. The V gene's germline CDR1 is ENHRY and CDR2 SYGVKD. CDR3 length: 13 amino acids. V shed 2 bases and J shed 2 bases, with 7 bases lying between them. This specimen belongs to a study of blood T cell repertoires in COVID-19. Study-wide context: Researchers got acute and convalescent COVID-19 samples from the United States, Italy and Spain. Nucleic acid was either cDNA or gDNA, and it came from T cells, B-cell-depleted T cells, or PBMCs.

In the authors' methods: Reference gene primer amplification yielded estimated nucleated cell counts. Clones were sequenced by immunoSEQ multiplex PCR, and TCRdb holds only the in-frame ones, with some missing. That table supplies the V and J calls and clone size; D and trimming were determined from the DNA. The table records approximately 280,000 clones, approximately 85% of them present only once. The chain employs TRBV10-3 and TRBJ2-7; the D is unclear. The sequence came from a man in his fifties with active or convalescent COVID-19. Sample: peripheral blood. The CDR3: CAISEGRTYEQYF. Written as DNA, the CDR3 is TGTGCCATCAGTGAGGGCAGGACCTACGAGCAGTACTTC.